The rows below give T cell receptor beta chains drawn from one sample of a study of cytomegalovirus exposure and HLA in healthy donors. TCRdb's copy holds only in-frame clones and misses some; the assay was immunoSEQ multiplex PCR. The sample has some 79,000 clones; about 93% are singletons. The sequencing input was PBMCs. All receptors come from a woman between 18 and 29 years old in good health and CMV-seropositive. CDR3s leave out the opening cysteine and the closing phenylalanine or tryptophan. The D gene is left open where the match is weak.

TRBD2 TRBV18 ASSPSLAGGSNEQF
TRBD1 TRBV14 ASSHTTDRAYEQY
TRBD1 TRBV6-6 ASSYHVRGETQY
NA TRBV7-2 ASAQEPDTQY
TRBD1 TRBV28 ASSFPGQVYGYT
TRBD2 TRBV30 AWSLYSGRWKGETQY
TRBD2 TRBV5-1 ASSGSLRGGTDTQY
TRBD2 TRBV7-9 ASSPAGDGEQY
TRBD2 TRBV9 ASSARGLAEAYNEQF
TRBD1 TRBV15 ATSRGDGTGVPVGGSPLH
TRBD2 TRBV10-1 ASSERLAGVNEQF
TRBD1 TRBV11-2 ASRTRTGSNTEAF
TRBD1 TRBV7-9 ASREGQKNEKLF
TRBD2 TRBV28 ASTPAGGADEQY
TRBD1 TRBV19 ASSITGQDNTEAF
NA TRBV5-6 ASSLLGATGELF
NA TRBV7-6 ASSLDKSVNSPLH
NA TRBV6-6 ASGSATNEKLF
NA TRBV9 ASSPGNSGANVLT
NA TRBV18 ASSPFGGPGDTQY
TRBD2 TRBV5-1 ASSLTSVGGNEQF
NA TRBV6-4 ASSDGTNYGYT
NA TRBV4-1 ASSQGIWGAGNQPQH
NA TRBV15 ATSRPGLTPNQPQH
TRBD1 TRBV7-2 ASSLARDRANNEQF
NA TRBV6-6 ASSYSLQGTFNEQF
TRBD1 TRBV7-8 ASSLGKDRGRETQY
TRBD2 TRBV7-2 ASSLVSSGPGADTQY
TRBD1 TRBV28 ASSTGQRNSPLH
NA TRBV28 ASRSNRASNQPQH
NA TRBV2 ASTRAEWLALEQY
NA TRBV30 AWSVRAEINYGYT
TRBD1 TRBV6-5 ASAGTGVEKLF
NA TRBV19 ASSIGTSGLYNEQF
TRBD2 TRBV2 ASSDRSAGRGEQY
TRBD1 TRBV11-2 ASSLRQGDTQY
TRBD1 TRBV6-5 ATVKTGVGYGYT
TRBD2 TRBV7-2 ASSFSGGPGDEQF
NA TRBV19 ASSKVRQAYSNQPQH
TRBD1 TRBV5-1 ASSLGQGLPGELF
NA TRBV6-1 ASSLYQPQH
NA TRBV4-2 ASSQDRSGPVRDTQY
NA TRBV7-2 ASSYLPGSGVKETQY
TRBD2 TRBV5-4 ASSLGAGGYNEQF
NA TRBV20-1 SGVPRDEQF
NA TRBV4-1 ASSLGGGDTDTQY